Listed below are T cell receptor beta chains from one sample, sequenced in a study of blood T cell repertoires in COVID-19. Assay used: immunoSEQ multiplex PCR; TCRdb lists only in-frame clones, some missing. In the table there are 150,000 to 200,000 clones, roughly 89% of which are singletons. Sequencing was performed on peripheral blood. These TCRs come from a middle-aged man with acute or convalescent COVID-19. The CDR3 runs from the conserved cysteine through the conserved F or W. A D gene is named only where the DNA matches it firmly. Size tells how often a clone was seen (once, few, many) or the class of an expanded clone, and some rows leave it out.

TRBJ1-2 NA TRBV9 NA TGTGCCAGCAGCGTATATGGGAGGGGCGGTGGGGACTACACCTTC CASSVYGRGGGDYTF
TRBJ1-6 NA TRBV6-5 NA TGTGCCAGCAGTTACTCAGGGGGCTCCTATAATTCACCCCTCCACTTT CASSYSGGSYNSPLHF
TRBJ1-5 NA TRBV27 TRBD1 TGTGCCAGCAGTTCCCTAGACAGGGGCCTTAATAGCAATCAGCCCCAGCATTTT CASSSLDRGLNSNQPQHF
TRBJ1-6 NA TRBV19 NA TGTGCCACCAGAGGACTCAGCTCCTATAATTCACCCCTCCACTTT CATRGLSSYNSPLHF
TRBJ1-2 NA TRBV5-1 NA TGCGCCAGCAGCCGAGTACCTAACTATGGCTACACCTTC CASSRVPNYGYTF
TRBJ2-5 NA TRBV5-1 TRBD2 TGCGCCAGCAGCCCACAAGCGGGAGGGAACCAAGAGACCCAGTACTTC CASSPQAGGNQETQYF
TRBJ2-7 NA TRBV10-3 TRBD2 TGTGCCATCAGCGAACTAGCGCCATCCTACGAGCAGTACTTC CAISELAPSYEQYF
TRBJ2-1 NA TRBV7-9 NA TGTGCCAGCAGCTTAGGGGGTACAGGCAATGAGCAGTTCTTC CASSLGGTGNEQFF
TRBJ2-5 NA TRBV2 TRBD1 TGTGCCAGCAGAGACGGGACAGGACAAGAGACCCAGTACTTC CASRDGTGQETQYF
TRBJ1-2 NA TRBV5-1 TRBD1 TGCGCCAGCAGCAACGGGACAGCCGGGCTGGGCTACACCTTC CASSNGTAGLGYTF
TRBJ2-2 NA TRBV19 TRBD2 TGTGCCAGTAGTTTCATACTAGCGGCGGGCCTCGAGGAGCTGTTTTTT CASSFILAAGLEELFF
TRBJ2-2 NA TRBV19 TRBD1 TGTGCCAGTAGTCCACAGGGGGCTTACACCGGGGAGCTGTTTTTT CASSPQGAYTGELFF
TRBJ1-5 NA TRBV10-1 TRBD1 TGCGCCAGCAGTGGACTGGGAACAGGGGGACGCGGTCAGCCCCAGCATTTT CASSGLGTGGRGQPQHF
TRBJ2-1 NA TRBV3-1/TRBV3-2 TRBD2 TGTGCCAGCGGGGGACTAGCGTACAATGAGCAGTTCTTC CASGGLAYNEQFF
TRBJ2-7 NA TRBV5-1 TRBD1 TGCGCCAGCAGCCGGACAGGGTTCGAGCAGTACTTC CASSRTGFEQYF
TRBJ2-3 once TRBV28 NA TGTGCCACATCCCGGGGTGGGGGCACAGATACGCAGTATTTT CATSRGGGTDTQYF
TRBJ2-3 once TRBV5-4 TRBD2 TGTGCCAGCAGCCCATCTAGCGGGGGCGCAGATACGCAGTATTTT CASSPSSGGADTQYF
TRBJ2-2 NA TRBV10-1 NA TGCGCCAGCAGTGAGTCGATGGGACTGGTCGGGGAGCTGTTTTTT CASSESMGLVGELFF